A selection of T cell receptor beta chains follows, all from one sample in a study of T cell clonotyping in hematopoietic cell transplantation. The assay was immunoSEQ multiplex PCR, and TCRdb's table has in-frame clones only and misses some. The data contain about 11,000 clones, 40% to 55% of them singletons. Material: PBMCs, obtained 30 days after allogeneic stem cell transplant. The receptor source for this set is a male patient aged 45-59 years who had an allogeneic stem cell transplant from an unrelated donor, so the T cells may come from the graft donor. Some clones in this sample may be carry-over from other donors' samples. CDR3s include the opening cysteine and the closing phenylalanine or tryptophan.

TRBV29-1	TRBJ1-2	CSAEGSGYTF
TRBV4-1	TRBJ2-2	CASSQVRSWATGELFF
TRBV6-1	TRBJ1-2	CASSELGRGLTNYGYTF
TRBV10-3	TRBJ1-5	CAISESTPYSNQPQHF
TRBV19	TRBJ2-1	CASSISSGDYNEQFF
TRBV30	TRBJ2-1	CAWIPSSGVLYNEQFF
TRBV5-6	TRBJ1-2	CASSYGRTHGYTF
TRBV20-1	TRBJ1-1	CTPWGAKAFF
TRBV19	TRBJ2-7	CASSMGRLYEQYF
TRBV27	TRBJ1-5	CASSFPNQPQHF
TRBV29-1	TRBJ1-5	CSVEGSGSTQHF
TRBV30	TRBJ2-7	CAWSAWTGDEQYF
TRBV27	TRBJ2-7	CASSLRDWGTDEQYF
TRBV5-1	TRBJ1-5	CASSTGTGGQPQHF
TRBV30	TRBJ2-1	CAWGVGASYNEQFF
TRBV5-6	TRBJ1-1	CASSLGETYGEAFF
TRBV30	TRBJ1-4	CAWSNVRTGTEKLFF
TRBV2	TRBJ1-5	CASRAPQGYSNQPQHF
TRBV2	TRBJ1-5	CASSAGTGVEQPQHF
TRBV11-3	TRBJ2-2	CASSPRGGNTGELFF
TRBV30	TRBJ1-5	CTWSAPGQSNQPQHF
TRBV25-1	TRBJ1-2	CASSDVNYGYTF
TRBV7-2	TRBJ1-2	CASSTGTGSRDYGYTF
TRBV29-1	TRBJ2-7	CSVEVGPEQCF
TRBV1	TRBJ1-5	CTSSQVRDWNQPQHF
TRBV30	TRBJ1-4	CAWRTGFNEKLFF
TRBV30	TRBJ1-1	CAWEGTWTEAFF
TRBV30	TRBJ1-1	CAWRGQMNTEAFF
TRBV30	TRBJ2-5	CASSTGETQYF
TRBV7-2	TRBJ2-7	CASSLGVSHSYEQYF
TRBV28	TRBJ1-2	CASSDPGAIYGYTF
TRBV7-6	TRBJ2-3	CASSLVLAGMSGSTDTQYF
TRBV5-1	TRBJ1-2	CASSLPGTGNGYTF
TRBV7-2	TRBJ2-2	CASSRTGQNTGELFF
TRBV7-2	TRBJ2-3	CASSRRGLAGGTDTQYF
TRBV6-5	TRBJ2-7	CASSFRDRGVHEQYF
TRBV30	TRBJ2-4	CAWGALGDIQYF
TRBV9	TRBJ1-5	CASSVGRIGQPQHF
TRBV4-1	TRBJ2-3	CASSQALLGDTQYF
TRBV6-1	TRBJ2-2	CASGTGGHTGELFF
TRBV5-1	TRBJ2-7	CASSFSGGGYEQYF